The 5 T cell receptor beta chains presented below share a single source sample, sequenced in a study of CD8 T cells in Susac syndrome (dated by TCRdb to between 2018 and 2020). The library was produced with the immunoSEQ multiplex PCR assay. RNA was extracted using the RNeasy kit, and roughly 0.45 to 1 ug of the RNA was reverse transcribed with random hexamers. TCRdb's own reprocessing of the public reads used fastp at Q25 and MiXCR and kept productive beta chains. Identical CDR3 proteins give one entry, which carries the most common genes and DNA. Here the sample has 120,000 to 150,000 distinct CDR3 sequences; 94% occur a single time. The ten largest make up over 0.25% of the sample. Sample: CD8+ T cells from PBMCs. The receptors originated from a human donor in good health.

The genes are TRBV7-9 and TRBJ1-2, with a possible D match to TRBD1 (5 bases). Germline V gene lookup returns CDR1 SEHNR and CDR2 FQNEAQ (reference sequence). V was trimmed by 5 bases and J by 4 bases, leaving 17 bases between them. This CDR3 has 15 amino acids. The CDR3 protein is CASSPFEGTFYGYTF. The CDR3, as DNA: TGTGCCAGCAGCCCTTTCGAAGGGACTTTCTATGGCTACACCTTC.

The J gene is TRBJ2-1, the V gene TRBV11-2; no reliable D call. V lost 4 bases and J lost 8, with 9 bases in between. The CDR3 is 12 amino acids. CDR1 and CDR2 from the germline V gene are SGHAT and FQNNGV. The CDR3 sequence: CASSSEYDEQFF. The CDR3 DNA reads as TGTGCCAGCAGCTCAGAGTACGATGAGCAGTTCTTC.

The V gene is TRBV20-1, the J gene TRBJ2-1, with a tentative D call TRBD2 (5 bases). The germline CDR1 and CDR2 sequences are DFQATT and SNEGSKA (reference sequence). This CDR3 is built from 15 residues. The V gene lost 5 bases and the J gene lost 2 bases, with 16 bases spanning the gap. The CDR3 nucleotides read TGCAGTGCTCTAGACTATAAAGAAACCTACAATGAGCAGTTCTTC. Amino acids: CSALDYKETYNEQFF.

The chain joins TRBV29-1 to TRBJ2-7; D not certain. The CDR3 contains 13 residues. The germline V gene has CDR1 SQVTM and CDR2 ANQGSEA. Trimming left V 3 bases short and J 0 bases short, with 9 bases between. CDR3 sequence reads: CSVELTSSYEQYF. The CDR3, as DNA: TGCAGCGTTGAGCTCACAAGCTCCTACGAGCAGTACTTC.

The V and J genes are TRBV20-1 and TRBJ2-1; no clear D gene. Germline CDR1 is DFQATT and CDR2 is SNEGSKA (reference sequence). This CDR3 comprises 13 residues. The ends were cut back, 3 bases at V and 1 base at J, with 7 bases in the middle. The DNA for the CDR3 is TGCAGTGCTAGTTCGGAATCCTACAATGAGCAGTTCTTC. Amino acid sequence: CSASSESYNEQFF.